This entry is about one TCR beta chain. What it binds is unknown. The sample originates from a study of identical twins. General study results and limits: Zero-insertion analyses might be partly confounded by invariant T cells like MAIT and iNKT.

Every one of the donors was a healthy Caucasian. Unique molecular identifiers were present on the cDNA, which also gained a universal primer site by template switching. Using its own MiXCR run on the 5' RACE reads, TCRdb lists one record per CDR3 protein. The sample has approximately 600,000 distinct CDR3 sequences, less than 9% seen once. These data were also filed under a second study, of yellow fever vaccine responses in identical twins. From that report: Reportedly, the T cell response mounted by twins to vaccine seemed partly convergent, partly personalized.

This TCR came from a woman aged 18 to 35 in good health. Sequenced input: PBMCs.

CDR3 in amino acids: CASSPQWGAMNTGELFF. The CDR3 DNA reads as TGTGCCAGCAGCCCCCAGTGGGGGGCAATGAACACCGGGGAGCTGTTTTTT. The genes are TRBV7-7 and TRBJ2-2; D tentatively fits TRBD1 or TRBD2 (6 bases each). This CDR3 region has 17 residues. Trimming removed 5 bases at V and 1 base at J, with 17 bases between. Germline-derived CDR1 and CDR2 are SSHAT and FNYEAQ (reference sequence).